The next 24 T cell receptor beta chains were all read from a single sample in a study of blood T cell repertoires in COVID-19. Libraries were prepared by immunoSEQ multiplex PCR; TCRdb keeps only in-frame clonotypes and omits some of them. The sample lists about 270,000 clones; around 88% were seen once. The source material was PBMCs or T cells enriched from blood (not recorded which). Source of these receptors: a woman aged 40 to 55 with acute COVID-19.

The genes are TRBV6-5 and TRBJ1-6; maybe TRBD1 (5 bases). Germline CDR1 and CDR2: MNHEY and SVGAGI. Trimming left V 6 bases short and J 6 bases short, with 15 bases between. This CDR3 is built from 15 residues. CDR3 nucleotide sequence: TGTGCCAGCAGCCGCGCGGGGGAACCTAATTCACCCCTCCACTTT. This encodes CASSRAGEPNSPLHF.

This clone was detected only once. The rearrangement uses TRBV7-9 and TRBJ1-4; D might be TRBD1 (6 bases). The germline CDR1 and CDR2 sequences are SEHNR and FQNEAQ (reference sequence). V was trimmed by 4 bases and J by 7 bases, leaving 16 bases between them. The CDR3 consists of 15 residues. DNA for the CDR3: TGTGCCAGCAGCTCGAACAGGGCTATGGGTGAAAAACTGTTTTTT. Its translation: CASSSNRAMGEKLFF.

The J gene is TRBJ2-2, the V gene TRBV11-3; TRBD2 aligns across 10 bases. The CDR3 loop spans 15 amino acids. CDR1 is SGHNT, CDR2 YENEEA, per germline. V lost 5 bases and J lost 5; bases outside the gene matches: 5. CDR3 loop: CASSRGLARTGELFF. The CDR3 nucleotides read TGTGCCAGCAGCCGGGGACTAGCGCGAACCGGGGAGCTGTTTTTT.

This clone showed up just a few times. This chain connects TRBV19 to TRBJ1-2; 11 bases map to TRBD1. Germline-derived CDR1 and CDR2 are LNHDA and SQIVND (reference sequence). This CDR3 is built from 16 residues. V shed 3 bases, J shed 4 bases, and the junction held 7 bases outside the gene matches. CDR3 region: CASSIRTGGEIYGYTF. The CDR3 coding sequence is TGTGCCAGTAGTATTCGGACAGGGGGCGAAATCTATGGCTACACCTTC.

This sequence joins TRBV24-1 and TRBJ2-1; D is undetermined. CDR3 length: 13 amino acids. The germline V gene encodes CDR1 KGHDR and CDR2 SFDVKD. V was cut by 3 bases and J by 9 bases, with 11 bases left in between. The DNA for the CDR3 is TGTGCCACCAGTGATCCCCCCGTCGGTGAGCAGTTCTTC. Encoded protein: CATSDPPVGEQFF.

The chain joins TRBV5-6 to TRBJ1-2, with 8 bases fitting TRBD1. Per the germline V gene, CDR1 is SGHDT and CDR2 is YYEEEE. V lost 4 bases and J lost 12; bases outside the gene matches: 8. There are 12 residues in the CDR3. The CDR3 nucleotides read TGTGCCAGCAGCCGCGGGACAGGCTTTGACACCTTC. It is translated as CASSRGTGFDTF.

This clone was detected a few times. The CDR3 is CASSPGEGSSYEQYV. The CDR3 region has the DNA TGTGCCAGCTCCCCAGGGGAGGGGAGCTCCTACGAGCAGTACGTC. J is TRBJ2-7 and V is TRBV18; perhaps TRBD2 as D (7 bases). This CDR3 is built from 15 residues. CDR1 is KGHSH and CDR2 is LQKENI in the germline V gene. V lost 6 bases and J 0 bases, leaving 15 bases between the germline ends.

The genes are TRBV6-5 and TRBJ2-5; D ambiguous. Germline V gives CDR1 MNHEY, CDR2 SVGAGI. The ends were cut back, 5 bases at V and 5 bases at J, with 12 bases in the middle. The CDR3 has 13 amino acids. CDR3: CASSLVHGETQYF. CDR3 bases: TGTGCCAGCAGTCTAGTACACGGCGAGACCCAGTACTTC.

The chain employs TRBV28 and TRBJ1-2; D is undetermined. V was trimmed by 4 bases and J by 8 bases, leaving 17 bases between them. Germline loops: CDR1 MDHEN, CDR2 SYDVKM. The CDR3 is made up of 14 amino acids. CDR3 bases: TGTGCCAGCAGTTCAGCGACGGGTTTCGGGGGCTACACCTTC. It codes for CASSSATGFGGYTF.

V is TRBV10-3 and J is TRBJ1-3; unclear D gene. V was trimmed by 7 bases and J by 0 bases, leaving 13 bases between them. The CDR3 spans 15 residues. The germline V gene has CDR1 ENHRY and CDR2 SYGVKD. The CDR3 coding sequence is TGTGCCATCATGGGTACAGCGGTCTCTGGAAACACCATATATTTT. It codes for CAIMGTAVSGNTIYF.

This clone was seen a few times. J is TRBJ2-6 and V is TRBV6-6, with D perhaps matching TRBD2 (6 bases). The ends were cut back, 6 bases at V and 2 bases at J, with 29 bases in the middle. The CDR3 has 21 amino acids. Germline V lookup: CDR1 MNHNY, CDR2 SVGAGI (reference sequence). CDR3 coding DNA: TGTGCCAGCAGCCGACGACCCCCCGGGACTTCCGACCACCCTGGGGCCAACGTCCTGACTTTC. Protein product: CASSRRPPGTSDHPGANVLTF.

The chain carries TRBV5-6 and TRBJ2-7, with 11 bases fitting TRBD2. Germline V CDR1 and CDR2: SGHDT, YYEEEE. The CDR3 has 15 residues. The J segment lost 11 bases and the V segment lost 4 bases, leaving 14 bases of the junction unmatched. The chain's CDR3 is CASSAVAGGPHSKYF. In DNA form, the CDR3 reads TGTGCCAGCAGCGCCGTAGCGGGAGGGCCCCACTCGAAGTACTTC.

The chain has TRBV6-2 or TRBV6-3 and TRBJ1-5; D unclear. V lost 2 bases to trimming and J lost 3 bases, with 8 bases between them. The CDR3 sequence is 14 residues long. Germline CDR1 MNHEY, CDR2 SVGEGT. Here the CDR3 DNA reads TGTGCCAGCAGTTACGAGACTCCCAATCAGCCCCAGCATTTT. Its translation is CASSYETPNQPQHF.

The chain couples TRBV28 to TRBJ1-3, with D possibly TRBD1 on 5 matching bases. Germline lookup yields CDR1 MDHEN and CDR2 SYDVKM. The germline V and J ends were trimmed by 3 bases and 2 bases, with 8 bases remaining between them. This CDR3 is 14 amino acids long. The CDR3 bases are TGTGCCAGCAGTTTTCTCAGGGCTGGAAACACCATATATTTT. It specifies CASSFLRAGNTIYF.

This clone has a single count. The chain joins TRBV28 to TRBJ1-3; 7 bases fit TRBD1. The CDR3 has 14 amino acids. V lost 10 bases, J lost 5 bases, and 11 bases stayed unmatched. Germline V gene lookup returns CDR1 MDHEN and CDR2 SYDVKM. Written as DNA, the CDR3 is TGTGCCACCGTCCCGGGACAGCGGAGAAACACCATATATTTT. Residues: CATVPGQRRNTIYF.

The genes are TRBV18 and TRBJ2-7; no definite D call. The germline V gene encodes CDR1 KGHSH and CDR2 LQKENI. The CDR3 runs 13 residues. V was clipped by 1 base and J by 3 bases, with 7 bases between them. CDR3 nucleotides: TGTGCCAGCTCACCACTCGCAGACTACGAGCAGTACGTC. It yields the protein CASSPLADYEQYV.

The chain links TRBV9 to TRBJ1-3; 8 nucleotides agree with TRBD1. The ends lost 0 bases at V and 3 bases at J; junction bases unmatched: 2. The CDR3 runs to 15 residues. From germline, CDR1 is SGDLS and CDR2 YYNGEE. CDR3: CASSVAQGVGNTIYF. In nucleotides, the CDR3 is TGTGCCAGCAGCGTAGCACAGGGGGTTGGAAACACCATATATTTT.

This clone was recorded once. This sequence joins TRBV3-1 (or the pseudogene TRBV3-2) and TRBJ1-2, with a weak D call TRBD1 (5 bases). The CDR3 totals 14 residues. V dropped 3 bases and J dropped 4 bases, with 12 bases sitting between them. The germline CDR1 and CDR2 sequences are LGHDT and YNNKEL (reference sequence). CDR3 in amino acids: CASSHLDSGYGYTF. The CDR3 DNA reads as TGTGCCAGCAGCCACCTCGACAGTGGCTATGGCTACACCTTC.

This sequence joins TRBV11-2 and TRBJ2-7, with 9 bases matching TRBD2. Per the germline V gene, CDR1 is SGHAT and CDR2 is FQNNGV. V lost 4 bases, J lost 5 bases, and 9 bases stayed unmatched. This CDR3 is 15 amino acids long. The CDR3 loop reads CASSSISGRIHEQYF. As DNA, the CDR3 is TGTGCCAGCAGCTCCATCAGCGGGAGGATCCACGAGCAGTACTTC.

The V gene is TRBV9, the J gene TRBJ2-7, with 10 bases identical to TRBD2. The germline V gene has CDR1 SGDLS and CDR2 YYNGEE. J was trimmed by 4 bases and V by 3 bases; bases with no gene match: 4. The CDR3 runs to 14 residues. Here the CDR3 reads CASSGTSGTYEQYF. The CDR3 DNA reads TGTGCCAGCAGCGGTACTAGCGGGACGTACGAGCAGTACTTC.

J is TRBJ2-1 and V is TRBV5-6; D possibly corresponds to TRBD2 (5 bases). Germline V gives CDR1 SGHDT, CDR2 YYEEEE. This CDR3 is 17 amino acids long. V lost 2 bases and J lost 5, with 20 bases in between. CDR3 nucleotides: TGTGCCAGCAGCTTTATAGTGCCTGGATTCGGGGACAATGAGCAGTTCTTC. Translating gives CASSFIVPGFGDNEQFF.

This chain joins TRBV11-3 and TRBJ1-2; 7 nucleotides match TRBD1. CDR3 length equals 16 residues. Losses at the gene ends were 1 base for V and 8 bases for J; bases not matched to a gene: 13. Per germline, CDR1 SGHNT and CDR2 YENEEA. The CDR3 bases are TGTGCCAGCAGCTTAGGAGACAGGGATAGATCCTCCGGCTACACCTTC. As protein: CASSLGDRDRSSGYTF.

This clone appeared once. The rearrangement uses TRBV6-5 and TRBJ1-2, with 7 bases identical to TRBD1. V was clipped by 6 bases and J by 4 bases; unmatched bases: 8. Germline V gene lookup returns CDR1 MNHEY and CDR2 SVGAGI. This CDR3 has 14 residues. CDR3 loop: CASRRTGDAYGYTF. The CDR3 nucleotides read TGTGCCAGCAGACGAACAGGGGACGCCTATGGCTACACCTTC.

The chain has TRBV7-8 and TRBJ2-5, with D possibly being TRBD1 (6 bases). V was clipped by 2 bases and J by 7 bases, with 11 bases between them. CDR1 is SGHVS, CDR2 FQNEAQ, per germline. The CDR3 extends over 13 amino acids. CDR3 nucleotide sequence: TGTGCCAGCAGCTTAAAGGGGGACGGGACCCAGTACTTC. It specifies CASSLKGDGTQYF.